Listed here are 20 T cell receptor beta chains from one sample, sequenced in a study of CD8 T cells in Susac syndrome. Reverse transcription used about 0.45 to 1 ug RNA and random hexamers. Each CDR3 protein is one row after TCRdb ran MiXCR on the immunoSEQ multiplex PCR reads. The sample carries 100,000 to 150,000 distinct CDR3 sequences, roughly 94% recorded once. The sequenced sample was CD4+ T cells from PBMCs. The receptors stem from a human donor in good health.

V is TRBV20-1 and J is TRBJ1-1; D unclear. V lost 2 bases to trimming and J lost 0 bases, with 7 bases between them. Germline CDR1 DFQATT, CDR2 SNEGSKA (reference sequence). The CDR3 has 13 amino acids. CDR3: CSARKRLNTEAFF. CDR3 bases: TGCAGTGCTAGAAAAAGGCTGAACACTGAAGCTTTCTTT.

The rearrangement links TRBV6-5 to TRBJ1-1, with TRBD1 as a possible D gene (5 bases). Trimming shortened V by 1 base and J by 3 bases, and 6 bases separated the two germline ends. The length of the CDR3 is 13 residues. CDR1 and CDR2 (germline): MNHEY, SVGAGI. The CDR3 region is CASSYLQDTEAFF. CDR3 coding DNA: TGTGCCAGCAGTTACTTACAGGACACTGAAGCTTTCTTT.

V usage is TRBV15 and J usage is TRBJ1-5; D might be TRBD1 (6 bases). The V gene's germline CDR1 is LNHNV and CDR2 YYDKDF (reference sequence). Trimming took 0 bases from V and 3 from J, leaving 9 bases between them. The CDR3 is made up of 15 amino acids. The CDR3 bases are TGTGCCACCAGCAGAGAAACAGGGTACAATCAGCCCCAGCATTTT. This gives the protein CATSRETGYNQPQHF.

Concerning this clonotype: Likely a read error: the CDR3 ends without its conserved phenylalanine or tryptophan. V gene TRBV29-1 combines with J gene TRBJ1-1; TRBD1 might be the D (6 bases). Germline V gene lookup returns CDR1 SQVTM and CDR2 ANQGSEA. The CDR3 contains 13 residues. Trimming removed 7 bases from V and 0 bases from J, with 12 bases in between. In DNA, the CDR3 is TGCAGCGCCACCGGACAGTTGAACACTGAAGCTTTCCTT. This translates into CSATGQLNTEAFL.

The V gene is TRBV7-6, the J gene TRBJ2-2; D not resolved. Germline CDR1 and CDR2: SGHVS and FNYEAQ. This CDR3 region has 16 residues. The germline V and J ends were trimmed by 2 bases and 7 bases, with 17 bases remaining between them. Here the CDR3 DNA reads TGTGCCAGCAGCTTAACAAATCACCCTACCGACGGGGAGCTGTTTTTT. This gives the protein CASSLTNHPTDGELFF. Full variable domain (remainder filled in from reference TRBV7-6 and TRBJ2-2): GAGVSQSPRYKVTKRGQDVALRCDPISGHVSLYWYRQALGQGPEFLTYFNYEAQQDKSGLPNDRFSAERPEGSISTLTIQRTEQRDSAMYRCASSLTNHPTDGELFFGEGSRLTVL.

The V and J genes are TRBV3-1 and TRBJ2-1; tentatively, D is TRBD1 or TRBD2 (6 bases each). The CDR3 totals 17 residues. Germline assignment: CDR1 LGHDT and CDR2 YNNKEL (reference sequence). V was cut by 2 bases and J by 8 bases, with 22 bases left in between. CDR3 region: CASSQIGQSLTRDEQFF. As DNA, the CDR3 is TGTGCCAGCAGCCAAATAGGACAGTCCCTGACTAGAGATGAGCAGTTCTTC.

This chain uses TRBV6-2 or TRBV6-3 with TRBJ2-7, with D perhaps matching TRBD2 (6 bases). The CDR3 runs to 13 residues. Germline V CDR1 and CDR2: MNHEY, SVGEGT. V shed 2 bases and J shed 5 bases, with 10 bases lying between them. Written as DNA, the CDR3 is TGTGCCAGCAGTTACGGGCTAGCGCACGAGCAGTACTTC. Translating it yields CASSYGLAHEQYF.

Only a few counts were recorded for this clonotype. The rearrangement uses TRBV5-6 and TRBJ2-1; 10 positions agree with TRBD2. CDR3 size: 15 residues. Looked up from germline, CDR1 is SGHDT and CDR2 is YYEEEE. V lost 0 bases and J lost 4; bases outside the gene matches: 1. The CDR3 sequence: CASSLGTSGYNEQFF. As DNA, the CDR3 is TGTGCCAGCAGCTTGGGGACTAGCGGATACAATGAGCAGTTCTTC.

V and J are TRBV18 and TRBJ2-3; D ambiguous. The ends were cut back, 9 bases at V and 4 bases at J, with 8 bases in the middle. Per the germline V gene, CDR1 is KGHSH and CDR2 is LQKENI. The CDR3 consists of 11 residues. The CDR3 loop reads CASQEADTQYF. CDR3 DNA: TGTGCCAGTCAGGAAGCAGATACGCAGTATTTT.

The rearrangement joins TRBV14 to TRBJ1-1, with 7 bases matching TRBD1. The CDR3 has 16 residues. The germline gives CDR1 SGHDN, CDR2 FVKESK. The J segment lost 1 base and the V segment lost 0 bases, leaving 5 bases of the junction unmatched. Here the CDR3 reads CASSQESGTANTEAFF. The CDR3 nucleotides are TGTGCCAGCAGCCAAGAGTCTGGGACAGCGAACACTGAAGCTTTCTTT.

The rearrangement links TRBV25-1 to TRBJ2-3; possibly TRBD1 for D (6 bases). Per the germline V gene, CDR1 is MGHDK and CDR2 is SYGVNS. CDR3 length: 14 amino acids. Trimming removed 2 bases at V and 7 bases at J, with 13 bases between. CDR3 loop: CASSEGGGKNTQYF. Written as DNA, the CDR3 is TGTGCCAGCAGTGAAGGGGGCGGTAAAAATACGCAGTATTTT.

This clonotype appeared once. The chain joins TRBV19 to TRBJ1-4; D is uncertain. V lost 8 bases and J 5 bases, leaving 9 bases between the germline ends. The CDR3 runs to 12 residues. Germline V CDR1 and CDR2: LNHDA, SQIVND (reference sequence). The CDR3 spells CASSYANEKLFF. The CDR3 DNA reads TGTGCCAGTTCCTACGCGAATGAAAAACTGTTTTTT.

This sequence joins TRBV30 and TRBJ2-3, with D tentatively TRBD2 (5 bases). Germline V gene data show CDR1 as GTSNPN and CDR2 as SVGIG (reference sequence). This CDR3 has 14 residues. Trimming took 2 bases from V and 1 from J, leaving 10 bases between them. This CDR3 is CAWSPGWGTDTQYF. DNA for the CDR3: TGTGCCTGGAGTCCGGGATGGGGCACAGATACGCAGTATTTT. Filled out from reference TRBV30 and TRBJ2-3, the complete variable domain reads SQTIHQWPATLVQPVGSPLSLECTVEGTSNPNLYWYRQAAGRGLQLLFYSVGIGQISSEVPQNLSASRPQDRQFILSSKKLLLSDSGFYLCAWSPGWGTDTQYFGPGTRLTVL.

CDR3 DNA sequence: TGCAGTGCTAGACCTACATTCAAAGATACGCAGTATTTT. This translates into CSARPTFKDTQYF. This chain connects TRBV20-1 to TRBJ2-3; no reliable D call. Trimming cost V 2 bases and J 5 bases, with 11 bases left between them. There are 13 residues in the CDR3. Germline CDR1 and CDR2: DFQATT and SNEGSKA (reference sequence).

This clonotype is a singleton in its sample. CDR3 in amino acids: CASSLMPSGANVLTF. Here the CDR3 DNA reads TGCGCCAGCAGCTTGATGCCTTCTGGGGCCAACGTCCTGACTTTC. The V gene is TRBV5-1, the J gene TRBJ2-6; no firm D call. There are 15 residues in the CDR3. The V and J ends lost 1 base and 1 base respectively, with 6 bases between them. The germline V gene has CDR1 SGHRS and CDR2 YFSETQ.

The V gene is TRBV19, the J gene TRBJ1-1; no reliable D call. The germline V gene encodes CDR1 LNHDA and CDR2 SQIVND (reference sequence). The CDR3 loop spans 11 amino acids. Trimming removed 8 bases at V and 4 bases at J, with 8 bases between. CDR3 DNA sequence: TGTGCCAGTTCTCGTGGCACTGAAGCTTTCTTT. Translating gives CASSRGTEAFF. Drawing the rest from reference TRBV19 and TRBJ1-1, the complete variable domain is DGGITQSPKYLFRKEGQNVTLSCEQNLNHDAMYWYRQDPGQGLRLIYYSQIVNDFQKGDIAEGYSVSREKKESFPLTVTSAQKNPTAFYLCASSRGTEAFFGQGTRLTVV.

Only a few counts were recorded for this clonotype. The chain links TRBV3-1 to TRBJ2-7, with D hard to call. Looked up from germline, CDR1 is LGHDT and CDR2 is YNNKEL (reference sequence). Trimming removed 4 bases from V and 7 bases from J, with 17 bases in between. The CDR3 has 14 residues. CDR3 sequence: CASSPDPDVWEQYF. As DNA, the CDR3 is TGTGCCAGCAGCCCGGACCCTGACGTTTGGGAGCAGTACTTC.

The CDR3 DNA follows: TGCAGTGCTAGAACTTCGATAGGTTCAGATACGCAGTATTTT. Translation: CSARTSIGSDTQYF. The chain couples TRBV20-1 to TRBJ2-3; D not certain. V lost 2 bases to trimming and J lost 4 bases, with 13 bases between them. The CDR3 covers 14 residues. Germline loops: CDR1 DFQATT, CDR2 SNEGSKA (reference sequence).

CDR3 nucleotides: TGCGCCAGCAGCCCCGGACAGGGTTCGCAGCAGTACTTC. Translating it yields CASSPGQGSQQYF. J is TRBJ2-7 and V is TRBV5-1, with TRBD1 matching 8 bases. J gave up 8 bases and V 4 bases, and 8 bases lay outside the gene matches. The length of the CDR3 is 13 residues. CDR1 and CDR2 (germline): SGHRS, YFSETQ.

The chain links TRBV15 to TRBJ2-7; TRBD1 matches at 9 bases. The CDR3 runs 17 residues. The J segment lost 6 bases and the V segment lost 0 bases, leaving 12 bases of the junction unmatched. Germline-derived CDR1 and CDR2 are LNHNV and YYDKDF (reference sequence). This chain's CDR3 is CATSRDGAGTGLLEQYF. In DNA form, the CDR3 reads TGTGCCACCAGCAGAGATGGGGCCGGGACAGGGTTACTCGAGCAGTACTTC.